A single sample is the source of the 27 T cell receptor beta chains below, sequenced in a study of CD8 T cells in ankylosing spondylitis. One entry per CDR3 protein, called by TCRdb with MiXCR from the 5' RACE reads. The sample yields a few hundred thousand distinct CDR3 sequences, more than 9% seen once. The sample comprised blood, either unsorted or a sorted T cell fraction (not recorded which). The receptor set was obtained from a female donor with ankylosing spondylitis or in good health (not recorded which).

This clonotype occurred many times. This chain uses TRBV7-9 with TRBJ1-3; D not resolved. Germline CDR1 is SEHNR and CDR2 is FQNEAQ (reference sequence). The length of the CDR3 is 16 residues. V was trimmed by 5 bases and J by 0 bases, leaving 14 bases between them. The CDR3 DNA follows: TGTGCCAGCAGCCCCCTTGCGAGCCTCTCTGGAAACACCATATATTTT. Protein: CASSPLASLSGNTIYF.

This clonotype has just a few counts. The chain has TRBV7-2 and TRBJ2-6; D is uncertain. V lost 5 bases and J lost 0, with 14 bases in between. The germline CDR1 and CDR2 sequences are SGHTA and FQGNSA. This CDR3 region has 17 residues. The CDR3 protein is CASSPEVAYSGANVLTF. CDR3 nucleotides: TGTGCCAGCAGCCCCGAGGTGGCTTACTCTGGGGCCAACGTCCTGACTTTC.

The chain couples TRBV28 to TRBJ2-3, with TRBD1 identical over 12 bases. V shed 6 bases and J 1 base; nucleotides not matched to a gene: 8. Germline V lookup: CDR1 MDHEN, CDR2 SYDVKM. The CDR3 covers 17 residues. The CDR3 is CASSPWDRGRGTDTQYF. For the CDR3, the DNA is TGTGCCAGCAGCCCGTGGGACAGGGGGCGGGGCACAGATACGCAGTATTTT.

This clonotype was recorded at least ten times. The chain combines TRBV27 with TRBJ2-1; D is perhaps TRBD1 or TRBD2 (5 bases each). Per the germline V gene, CDR1 is MNHEY and CDR2 is SMNVEV (reference sequence). The CDR3 spans 17 residues. The V end was cut by 5 bases, the J end by 2 bases, with 19 bases between. This chain's CDR3 is CASSRPGTPNPYNEQFF. The CDR3, as DNA: TGTGCCAGCAGTAGACCCGGGACCCCTAACCCCTACAATGAGCAGTTCTTC.

This clonotype was observed at least ten times. V usage is TRBV20-1 and J usage is TRBJ2-5; 8 bases align to TRBD2. In germline, CDR1 is DFQATT, CDR2 SNEGSKA (reference sequence). V was pared by 0 bases and J by 4 bases, with 10 bases of the junction left unmatched. The CDR3 spans 16 residues. In nucleotides, the CDR3 is TGCAGTGCTAGAGATCTCCGGGAGGGCCGATCAGAGACCCAGTACTTC. Translating gives CSARDLREGRSETQYF.

This clonotype was counted at least ten times. The CDR3 sequence: CSATTSNEQFF. The CDR3, as DNA: TGCAGTGCCACGACTAGCAATGAGCAGTTCTTC. This sequence joins TRBV20-1 and TRBJ2-1; D might be TRBD2 (6 bases). Between the trimmed V and J ends, which lost 6 bases and 6 bases, there was a span of 9 bases. CDR1 is DFQATT, CDR2 SNEGSKA, per germline (reference sequence). The CDR3 sequence is 11 residues long.

This clonotype occurred many times. The rearrangement links TRBV20-1 to TRBJ1-1; D ambiguous. The ends were cut back, 3 bases at V and 10 bases at J, with 12 bases in the middle. The CDR3 is 11 amino acids. Germline assignment: CDR1 DFQATT and CDR2 SNEGSKA (reference sequence). CDR3 in amino acids: CSASSPPGAFF. Here the CDR3 DNA reads TGCAGTGCTAGTTCTCCCCCGGGAGCTTTCTTT.

This clonotype was recorded at least ten times. The chain is built from TRBV12-3 or TRBV12-4 and TRBJ2-1; 7 bases agree with TRBD1. This CDR3 is built from 15 residues. The V segment lost 6 bases and the J segment 3 bases; nucleotides outside the gene matches: 8. The CDR3 DNA sequence: TGTGCCAGCAGCCGACAGGGTTCCCTCTACAATGAGCAGTTCTTC. Translating gives CASSRQGSLYNEQFF.

In this sample, this clonotype turned up many times. The V gene is TRBV20-1, the J gene TRBJ2-1, with D perhaps TRBD2 (5 bases). V was clipped by 5 bases and J by 3 bases, with 17 bases between them. The CDR3 spans 15 residues. Germline loops: CDR1 DFQATT, CDR2 SNEGSKA (reference sequence). CDR3 DNA: TGCAGTGCTCGGCGACCTCTGGGGAGCTACAATGAGCAGTTCTTC. Amino acid sequence: CSARRPLGSYNEQFF.

This clonotype was counted at least ten times. The chain employs TRBV5-1 and TRBJ2-3, with 9 nucleotides matching TRBD2. The length of the CDR3 is 15 residues. Germline V gene sequence: CDR1 SGHRS, CDR2 YFSETQ. The ends lost 0 bases at V and 5 bases at J; junction bases unmatched: 4. CDR3 nucleotide sequence: TGCGCCAGCAGCTTGGGGACTAGCGAGCAAGATACGCAGTATTTT. Protein sequence: CASSLGTSEQDTQYF. Drawing the rest from reference TRBV5-1 and TRBJ2-3, the complete variable domain is KAGVTQTPRYLIKTRGQQVTLSCSPISGHRSVSWYQQTPGQGLQFLFEYFSETQRNKGNFPGRFSGRQFSNSRSEMNVSTLELGDSALYLCASSLGTSEQDTQYFGPGTRLTVL.

The chain has TRBV29-1 and TRBJ2-5; TRBD1 matches at 9 bases. V dropped 6 bases and J dropped 3; count of bases not matched to a gene: 11. The germline CDR1 and CDR2 sequences are SQVTM and ANQGSEA. This CDR3 has 15 residues. CDR3 in DNA: TGCAGCGTCGTACTTGGGACAGGGTTGAAAGAGACCCAGTACTTC. It is translated as CSVVLGTGLKETQYF.

This clonotype was counted ten times or more. The chain recombines TRBV5-1 with TRBJ2-1; the match to TRBD1 covers 9 bases. This CDR3 is built from 14 residues. V was clipped by 4 bases and J by 4 bases; unmatched bases: 3. Germline-derived CDR1 and CDR2 are SGHRS and YFSETQ. CDR3: CASSTGQGYNEQFF. The DNA for the CDR3 is TGCGCCAGCAGCACCGGACAGGGGTACAATGAGCAGTTCTTC.

This clonotype was seen repeatedly, ten times or more. This rearrangement joins TRBV7-8 to TRBJ2-2, with D possibly TRBD1 on 6 matching bases. Germline-derived CDR1 and CDR2 are SGHVS and FQNEAQ. V was clipped by 5 bases and J by 2 bases, with 12 bases between them. The CDR3 has 15 residues. CDR3: CASSVDRTNTGELFF. The DNA for the CDR3 is TGTGCCAGCAGCGTAGACAGGACCAACACCGGGGAGCTGTTTTTT.

In its sample, this clonotype was seen a few times. V usage is TRBV18 and J usage is TRBJ1-5, with D unclear. The CDR3 is 16 amino acids. Trimming took off 3 bases at V and 6 bases at J, with 18 bases between the two ends. The V gene's germline CDR1 is KGHSH and CDR2 LQKENI. CDR3 protein: CASSPSGPPGGQPQHF. The CDR3, as DNA: TGTGCCAGCTCACCGAGCGGGCCCCCGGGCGGTCAGCCCCAGCATTTT.

The table lists this clonotype with a few counts. This sequence joins TRBV14 and TRBJ2-1; maybe TRBD1 (6 bases). The V and J ends lost 4 bases and 5 bases respectively, with 12 bases between them. The CDR3 extends over 14 amino acids. Germline V gene data show CDR1 as SGHDN and CDR2 as FVKESK. The CDR3 region is CASSPWTEHNEQFF. The DNA of the CDR3 is TGTGCCAGCAGCCCTTGGACAGAGCACAATGAGCAGTTCTTC.

Many counts were recorded for this clonotype. V usage is TRBV20-1 and J usage is TRBJ2-3; TRBD2 aligns across 12 bases. This CDR3 region has 16 residues. The ends lost 6 bases at V and 0 bases at J; junction bases unmatched: 7. CDR1 DFQATT and CDR2 SNEGSKA come from the germline V gene (reference sequence). The CDR3 loop is CSAVTSGSYSTDTQYF. The CDR3 coding sequence is TGCAGTGCCGTGACTAGCGGGAGTTATAGCACAGATACGCAGTATTTT.

This clonotype was detected many times. The chain links TRBV5-1 to TRBJ1-5, with D perhaps TRBD1 (5 bases). Germline-derived CDR1 and CDR2 are SGHRS and YFSETQ. V lost 3 bases and J 4 bases, leaving 26 bases between the germline ends. This CDR3 has 19 amino acids. This chain's CDR3 is CASSSTPQKVRDFNQPQHF. The CDR3 DNA sequence: TGCGCCAGCAGCTCTACGCCGCAGAAGGTCAGGGACTTTAATCAGCCCCAGCATTTT.

This clonotype appeared many times. V and J are TRBV20-1 and TRBJ2-3, with TRBD2 as a possible D gene (6 bases). CDR3 length: 14 amino acids. The germline V gene has CDR1 DFQATT and CDR2 SNEGSKA (reference sequence). Trimming removed 3 bases from V and 8 bases from J, with 18 bases in between. The DNA of the CDR3 is TGCAGTGCTAGCTTTACTAGCACTAGTGGTACGCAGTATTTT. Residues: CSASFTSTSGTQYF.

This clonotype has only a few counts. The V gene is TRBV27, the J gene TRBJ2-2; D call uncertain. CDR3 length equals 15 residues. The V end lost 0 bases, the J end lost 0 bases, and 5 bases lay between the germline ends. Germline V gene sequence: CDR1 MNHEY, CDR2 SMNVEV (reference sequence). This CDR3 is CASSLSGSNTGELFF. The CDR3 region has the DNA TGTGCCAGCAGTTTATCGGGTTCGAACACCGGGGAGCTGTTTTTT.

This clonotype appeared many times. The chain has TRBV6-1 and TRBJ1-5; D is possibly TRBD1 (6 bases). The CDR3 has 15 residues. The V end lost 6 bases, the J end lost 0 bases, and 12 bases lay between the germline ends. Germline values: CDR1 MNHNS, CDR2 SASEGT. The CDR3 DNA reads TGTGCCAGCAGAGGACAGCCCTATAGCAATCAGCCCCAGCATTTT. Its translation: CASRGQPYSNQPQHF.

The table lists this clonotype with many counts. CDR3 residues: CASRDVSNYGYTF. DNA of the CDR3: TGTGCCAGCAGAGATGTATCTAACTATGGCTACACCTTC. This chain links TRBV27 with TRBJ1-2; no definite D call. Germline values: CDR1 MNHEY, CDR2 SMNVEV (reference sequence). This CDR3 is 13 amino acids long. With 6 bases removed from V and 0 bases from J, the gap between germline ends came to 8 bases.

The V and J genes are TRBV28 and TRBJ2-6; TRBD1 aligns across 7 bases. Germline V CDR1 and CDR2: MDHEN, SYDVKM. V gave up 5 bases and J gave up 5 bases; unmatched junction bases: 15. The CDR3 has 18 residues. CDR3 in amino acids: CASSPLRTGTVRANVLTF. The CDR3 DNA follows: TGTGCCAGCAGTCCCCTCCGGACAGGTACCGTAAGGGCCAACGTCCTGACTTTC. The full variable domain, rest sourced from reference TRBV28 and TRBJ2-6, is DVKVTQSSRYLVKRTGEKVFLECVQDMDHENMFWYRQDPGLGLRLIYFSYDVKMKEKGDIPEGYSVSREKKERFSLILESASTNQTSMYLCASSPLRTGTVRANVLTFGAGSRLTVL.

This clonotype has a count of ten or more. The J gene is TRBJ2-3, the V gene TRBV5-4; TRBD1 might be the D (7 bases). V was trimmed by 4 bases and J by 1 base, leaving 22 bases between them. The CDR3 sequence is 18 residues long. Germline CDR1 reads SGHNT; CDR2 reads YYREEE (reference sequence). DNA for the CDR3: TGTGCCAGCAGCCGCCCCGCCGGGGGTACAGGGGGCACAGATACGCAGTATTTT. Amino acids: CASSRPAGGTGGTDTQYF.

V and J are TRBV5-1 and TRBJ2-1; 9 bases fit TRBD2. V gave up 0 bases and J gave up 5 bases; unmatched junction bases: 12. Germline V gene sequence: CDR1 SGHRS, CDR2 YFSETQ. This CDR3 is 18 amino acids long. CDR3 DNA: TGCGCCAGCAGCTTGGCCCTTCTAAGCGGGGGGCCCCACAATGAGCAGTTCTTC. Protein: CASSLALLSGGPHNEQFF.

This clonotype occurred many times. This chain links TRBV6-5 with TRBJ1-1, with D possibly matching TRBD1 (5 bases). Germline CDR1 reads MNHEY; CDR2 reads SVGAGI. The CDR3 consists of 10 residues. V was cut by 8 bases and J by 7 bases, with 8 bases left in between. Here the CDR3 reads CASGRVEAFF. As DNA, the CDR3 is TGTGCCAGCGGCAGGGTTGAAGCTTTCTTT.

The chain couples TRBV4-2 to TRBJ2-7; no firm D call. V gave up 0 bases and J gave up 3 bases, with 6 bases separating them. This CDR3 spans 13 amino acids. The germline CDR1 and CDR2 sequences are LGHNA and YNFKEQ. CDR3 bases: TGTGCCAGCAGCCAAGACCTCCACTACGAGCAGTACTTC. Its protein product is CASSQDLHYEQYF.

On this clonotype itself: A much larger clone sits a single nucleotide away, making a read error possible. Here the CDR3 reads CAISQQYPDTQYF. In nucleotides, the CDR3 is TGTGCCATCAGTCAACAGTACCCTGATACGCAGTATTTT. The genes are TRBV10-3 and TRBJ2-3; no reliable D call. The CDR3 covers 13 residues. Germline assignment: CDR1 ENHRY and CDR2 SYGVKD. The ends were cut back, 5 bases at V and 6 bases at J, with 12 bases in the middle.